The entry below gives a single T cell receptor (beta chain) sequence along with its context. The sample is drawn from a study of blood T cell repertoires in COVID-19. Study summary: Samples of COVID-19 (acute and convalescent) were obtained from the United States, Italy and Spain. In each case, the material was cDNA or gDNA derived from T cells, B-cell-depleted T cells, or PBMCs.

Clones were sequenced by immunoSEQ multiplex PCR, and TCRdb holds only the in-frame ones, with some missing. The table records over 100,000 clones, about nine tenths of them present only once. CDR1 is MNHEY, CDR2 SVGAGI, per germline. CDR3 length: 13 amino acids. The germline V and J ends were trimmed by 4 bases and 4 bases, with 10 bases remaining between them. The chain has TRBV6-5 and TRBJ1-1; TRBD1 might be the D (5 bases). The clonotype originates from a man in his forties with acute or convalescent COVID-19. The sequenced sample consisted of peripheral blood. The DNA for the CDR3 is TGTGCCAGCAGTTGGCGGGGGGGCACTGAAGCTTTCTTT. Translated, it gives CASSWRGGTEAFF.